The rows below give T cell receptor beta chains drawn from one sample of a study of blood T cell repertoires in COVID-19. Sequenced by immunoSEQ multiplex PCR; TCRdb stores in-frame clones only, minus some. The sample includes more than 80,000 clones, roughly four fifths of them seen just once. The specimen sequenced was peripheral blood. Receptors were obtained from a man aged 45-60 years with active or convalescent COVID-19. Both conserved end residues are part of each CDR3. D genes are given only for firm matches. Size values are once, few and many counts, or a class for expanded clones, and some rows have none.

v_call: TRBV19
d_call: TRBD1
clone_size: -
j_call: TRBJ2-1
cdr3_nt: TGTGCCAGTAGTATTGAGGGGACAGGGCGCCTCACTGAGCAGTTCTTC
cdr3_aa: CASSIEGTGRLTEQFF

v_call: TRBV19
d_call: TRBD2
clone_size: few
j_call: TRBJ2-7
cdr3_nt: TGTGCCAGTAGCAACGTCGGGGGGATCTACGAGCAGTACTTC
cdr3_aa: CASSNVGGIYEQYF

v_call: TRBV15
d_call: -
clone_size: once
j_call: TRBJ2-3
cdr3_nt: TGTGCCACCAGCAGAGATGGCGGACTTTTGATAGATACGCAGTATTTT
cdr3_aa: CATSRDGGLLIDTQYF

v_call: TRBV7-2
d_call: TRBD2
clone_size: -
j_call: TRBJ2-5
cdr3_nt: TGTGCCAGCAGCTTAACGTTCTTAGGCGGGGGGCCAGGGGAGACCCAGTACTTC
cdr3_aa: CASSLTFLGGGPGETQYF

v_call: TRBV28
d_call: TRBD2
clone_size: -
j_call: TRBJ2-1
cdr3_nt: TGTGCCAGCAGTCCCCATAGCGGGGGGGCGGATGAGCAGTTCTTC
cdr3_aa: CASSPHSGGADEQFF

v_call: TRBV10-1
d_call: TRBD2
clone_size: -
j_call: TRBJ2-3
cdr3_nt: TGCGCCAGCAGTCCCCATAGCGGGGGCAACACAGATACGCAGTATTTT
cdr3_aa: CASSPHSGGNTDTQYF

v_call: TRBV19
d_call: -
clone_size: few
j_call: TRBJ1-2
cdr3_nt: TGTGCCAGTAGTATTTGGGGAGGGGTCGATGGCTACACCTTC
cdr3_aa: CASSIWGGVDGYTF

v_call: TRBV28
d_call: TRBD1
clone_size: -
j_call: TRBJ1-2
cdr3_nt: TGTGCCAGCAGCAAACGGACAGGCCCGGGCGGCTACACCTTC
cdr3_aa: CASSKRTGPGGYTF

v_call: TRBV30
d_call: TRBD1
clone_size: -
j_call: TRBJ1-1
cdr3_nt: TGTGCCTGGAAGGTACAGGGGGACACTGAAGCTTTCTTT
cdr3_aa: CAWKVQGDTEAFF

v_call: TRBV5-1
d_call: TRBD1
clone_size: -
j_call: TRBJ2-3
cdr3_nt: TGCGCCAGCAGCTTGCCAACAGGGGAAAGGACAGATACGCAGTATTTT
cdr3_aa: CASSLPTGERTDTQYF

v_call: TRBV11-3
d_call: TRBD1
clone_size: -
j_call: TRBJ2-3
cdr3_nt: TGTGCCAGCAGCCCGGGACAGAGCACAGATACGCAGTATTTT
cdr3_aa: CASSPGQSTDTQYF

v_call: TRBV30
d_call: -
clone_size: -
j_call: TRBJ1-1
cdr3_nt: TGTGCCTGGAGGCGATTCGGGGTGAACACTGAAGCTTTCTTT
cdr3_aa: CAWRRFGVNTEAFF

v_call: TRBV7-2
d_call: -
clone_size: -
j_call: TRBJ1-5
cdr3_nt: TGTGCCAGCAGCTTAGCCAACACCTATCAGCCCCAGCATTTT
cdr3_aa: CASSLANTYQPQHF

v_call: TRBV4-1
d_call: -
clone_size: -
j_call: TRBJ1-5
cdr3_nt: TGCGCCAGCAGCCGACAGGAGGATCAGCCCCAGCATTTT
cdr3_aa: CASSRQEDQPQHF

v_call: TRBV10-3
d_call: -
clone_size: -
j_call: TRBJ1-1
cdr3_nt: TGTGCCATCAGTGAGTCAACAGGGTGGGGGACTGAAGCTTTCTTT
cdr3_aa: CAISESTGWGTEAFF

v_call: TRBV4-1
d_call: TRBD1
clone_size: -
j_call: TRBJ1-2
cdr3_nt: TGCGCCAGCAGCCAAGATCCGGGACAGGGGGCCCTTTGGGGCTACACCTTC
cdr3_aa: CASSQDPGQGALWGYTF